Here is one T cell receptor beta chain with its context. Its antigen is not identified. Sequencing used immunoSEQ multiplex PCR; TCRdb keeps in-frame clones, though not all of them. The repertoire consists of some 500,000 clones, with 80% to 90% occurring once and the leading ten covering approximately 2.5%. This CDR3 is built from 16 residues. The V gene's germline CDR1 is MDHEN and CDR2 SYDVKM. The V and J ends lost 7 bases and 8 bases, in that order; junction bases with no gene match: 17. The data were obtained in a study of Ad26.COV2.S vaccination and SARS-CoV-2 variants. In the study overall: Donor allocation was to the COV1001 Ad26.COV2.S trial arm. Intramuscular Ad26.COV2.S at 5x10^10 or 1x10^11 viral particles.

As for treatment: 19 received Ad26.COV2.S at low or high dose, single or two shots; 5 received placebo; per-sample allocation not given. The samples date from day 63 after the first vaccine or placebo injection. Adults aged 18-55 years in Boston included the donor. Study-level findings and limits: Responses of T cells in total may have been underestimated by the TCR breadth and depth analyses.

The chain links TRBV28 to TRBJ1-2; TRBD1 aligns across 9 bases. This sequence originates from a person aged 18-65 years who received the Ad26.COV2.S COVID-19 vaccine or a placebo. The source material was peripheral blood, sampled in a trial of Ad26.COV2.S vaccine versus placebo. The chain's CDR3 is CASTNSGQGSRRGYTF. The CDR3 nucleotides are TGTGCCAGCACCAACTCGGGACAGGGTTCCCGTCGGGGCTACACCTTC.